One and the same sample provided the 10 T cell receptor beta chains below, sequenced in a study of patients and donors after allogeneic stem cell transplantation. TCRdb re-derived calls from the RT-PCR reads in MiXCR, one entry per CDR3 protein. The repertoire holds about a million distinct CDR3 sequences, with under 20% as singletons. Material: blood, either unsorted or a sorted T cell fraction (not recorded which). The receptor source for this set is a human donor who was either an allogeneic HSCT recipient or a stem cell or donor lymphocyte infusion donor (not recorded which). It is not recorded whose cells these are; they may come from a transplant donor.

The chain recombines TRBV29-1 with TRBJ2-7; the D gene is possibly TRBD2 (6 bases). Per germline, CDR1 SQVTM and CDR2 ANQGSEA. The germline V and J ends were trimmed by 7 bases and 2 bases, with 12 bases remaining between them. This CDR3 is 12 amino acids long. CDR3 DNA sequence: TGCAGCGGTGTTAGCGGAACCTACGAGCAGTACTTC. Protein sequence: CSGVSGTYEQYF.

V usage is TRBV6-5 and J usage is TRBJ2-2, with D possibly TRBD1 on 5 matching bases. With 0 bases removed from V and 6 bases from J, the gap between germline ends came to 11 bases. Germline CDR1 reads MNHEY; CDR2 reads SVGAGI. This CDR3 has 15 amino acids. The DNA of the CDR3 is TGTGCCAGCAGTTACTCAGGGGTAGGCCCCGGGGAGCTGTTTTTT. The encoded protein is CASSYSGVGPGELFF.

Only a few counts were recorded for this clonotype. J is TRBJ2-1 and V is TRBV5-1; D is undetermined. The germline V and J ends were trimmed by 0 bases and 4 bases, with 11 bases remaining between them. This CDR3 is 15 amino acids long. The germline V gene encodes CDR1 SGHRS and CDR2 YFSETQ. The CDR3: CASSLEGGTYNEQFF. CDR3 sequence (DNA): TGCGCCAGCAGCTTGGAGGGCGGTACTTACAATGAGCAGTTCTTC. The whole variable domain, remainder taken from reference TRBV5-1 and TRBJ2-1, is KAGVTQTPRYLIKTRGQQVTLSCSPISGHRSVSWYQQTPGQGLQFLFEYFSETQRNKGNFPGRFSGRQFSNSRSEMNVSTLELGDSALYLCASSLEGGTYNEQFFGPGTRLTVL.

V usage is TRBV24-1 and J usage is TRBJ1-5; TRBD1 matches 7 bases. J lost 6 bases, V lost 4 bases, and 11 bases had no gene match. The CDR3 loop spans 16 amino acids. The germline CDR1 and CDR2 sequences are KGHDR and SFDVKD. The CDR3 DNA is TGTGCCACCAGTGACCCCAGCCGGGACAGTCGTCAGCCCCAGCATTTT. Encoded protein: CATSDPSRDSRQPQHF.

The chain carries TRBV19 and TRBJ1-1; no firm D call. CDR1 and CDR2 (germline): LNHDA, SQIVND (reference sequence). The CDR3 is 12 amino acids. Trimming shortened V by 3 bases and J by 2 bases, and 4 bases separated the two germline ends. The CDR3 loop reads CASSIHNTEAFF. The DNA for the CDR3 is TGTGCCAGTAGTATTCACAACACTGAAGCTTTCTTT.

This chain joins TRBV10-3 and TRBJ2-3; D is uncertain. This CDR3 spans 12 amino acids. V lost 10 bases and J 6 bases, leaving 14 bases between the germline ends. Per the germline V gene, CDR1 is ENHRY and CDR2 is SYGVKD. The CDR3 is CATATAPDTQYF. The CDR3 nucleotides are TGTGCCACTGCCACGGCCCCCGATACGCAGTATTTT.

This chain links TRBV12-3 or TRBV12-4 with TRBJ1-2, with 7 bases aligning to TRBD1. V lost 7 bases and J lost 2; bases outside the gene matches: 10. This CDR3 spans 15 amino acids. CDR3 loop: CASTPLTGPNYGYTF. As DNA, the CDR3 is TGTGCCAGCACCCCCCTGACAGGGCCGAACTATGGCTACACCTTC.

This clonotype was counted a few times. The V and J genes are TRBV9 and TRBJ2-1; 15 positions match TRBD2. The J segment lost 10 bases and the V segment lost 0 bases, leaving 5 bases of the junction unmatched. CDR3 length: 16 amino acids. Germline loops: CDR1 SGDLS, CDR2 YYNGEE. CDR3 nucleotides: TGTGCCAGCAGCGTAGGGACTAGCGGGGGGGCGTCGGAGCAGTTCTTC. It specifies CASSVGTSGGASEQFF.

This clonotype was seen a few times. The J gene is TRBJ2-1, the V gene TRBV11-2; TRBD2 matches 15 bases. The CDR3 is 18 amino acids. The junction had 4 bases not matched to a gene; V was cut back by 4 bases and J by 0 bases. Germline V gives CDR1 SGHAT, CDR2 FQNNGV. CDR3 nucleotides: TGTGCCAGCAGCTCGGGACTAGCGGGGGGAAGCTCCTACAATGAGCAGTTCTTC. Its translation: CASSSGLAGGSSYNEQFF.

About this clonotype: This may arise from a read error, as a much more abundant clone is one base away. J is TRBJ1-1 and V is TRBV6-1, with no clear D. Germline V gene lookup returns CDR1 MNHNS and CDR2 SASEGT. Trimming shortened V by 3 bases and J by 4 bases, and 9 bases separated the two germline ends. The CDR3 is made up of 13 amino acids. CDR3: CASSETGVTEAFF. Here the CDR3 DNA reads TGTGCCAGCAGTGAGACTGGGGTCACTGAAGCTTTCTTT.